Listed below are T cell receptor beta chains from one sample, sequenced in a study of shared T cell receptors in the human thymus. Assay: immunoSEQ multiplex PCR; the TCRdb copy retains only in-frame clones and omits some. The sample contains roughly 560,000 clones, about 80% of which appear only once. The same data also contributed to another study, on human thymus T cells.

The sequenced sample was thymocytes. These receptors originate from a boy younger than two with a congenital heart defect. The CDR3 runs from the conserved cysteine through the conserved F or W. Fields, in order: clone size, V gene, J gene, D gene, CDR3 DNA, CDR3 protein. A D gene is named only where the DNA matches it firmly. Part of the rows lack a size; the others show once, few, many or a class for expanded clones.

abundance: .
v_gene: TRBV27
j_gene: TRBJ2-7
d_gene: .
CDR3nt: TGTGCCAGCAGTTTAGGCCAGGGAGGCCCCTACGAGCAGTACTTC
CDR3aa: CASSLGQGGPYEQYF

abundance: .
v_gene: TRBV5-4
j_gene: TRBJ2-1
d_gene: .
CDR3nt: TGTGCCAGCAGCTCCTCTACGGGGTACAATGAGCAGTTCTTC
CDR3aa: CASSSSTGYNEQFF

abundance: .
v_gene: TRBV5-6
j_gene: TRBJ1-2
d_gene: .
CDR3nt: TGTGCCAGCAGCTTGAGGGCAGGGCCCTATGGCTACACCTTC
CDR3aa: CASSLRAGPYGYTF

abundance: .
v_gene: TRBV6-1
j_gene: TRBJ2-1
d_gene: .
CDR3nt: TGTGCCAGCACCCCAGGGATTTGGGAGCAGTTCTTC
CDR3aa: CASTPGIWEQFF

abundance: .
v_gene: TRBV4-3
j_gene: TRBJ2-1
d_gene: TRBD2
CDR3nt: TGCGCCAGCAGCCAAGGGGGGGGAATAATGGACAATGAGCAGTTCTTC
CDR3aa: CASSQGGGIMDNEQFF

abundance: once
v_gene: TRBV11-3
j_gene: TRBJ2-7
d_gene: TRBD2
CDR3nt: TGTGCCAGCAGCTTATTCCCCCTAGCGGAGGGGCCCTTCGAGCAGTACTTC
CDR3aa: CASSLFPLAEGPFEQYF

abundance: .
v_gene: TRBV10-3
j_gene: TRBJ1-3
d_gene: TRBD1
CDR3nt: TGTGCCATAAAAACAGGGGAAGCTGGAAACACCATATATTTT
CDR3aa: CAIKTGEAGNTIYF

abundance: .
v_gene: TRBV19
j_gene: TRBJ2-2
d_gene: .
CDR3nt: TGTGCCAGTAGTTTCGGACACCCCACCGGGGAGCTGTTTTTT
CDR3aa: CASSFGHPTGELFF

abundance: once
v_gene: TRBV4-2
j_gene: TRBJ2-7
d_gene: TRBD1
CDR3nt: TGTGCCAGCAGCCAAGATAGCGGACAGGGGGCAGCGGGCGAGCAGTACTTC
CDR3aa: CASSQDSGQGAAGEQYF

abundance: .
v_gene: TRBV21-1
j_gene: TRBJ2-3
d_gene: .
CDR3nt: TGTGCCAGCACCGCCGGGACTCGAGGGGCAGATACGCAGTATTTT
CDR3aa: CASTAGTRGADTQYF

abundance: .
v_gene: TRBV14
j_gene: TRBJ1-5
d_gene: .
CDR3nt: TGTGCCAGCAGCCGGGGCCACAGGGACAGCAATCAGCCCCAGCATTTT
CDR3aa: CASSRGHRDSNQPQHF

abundance: .
v_gene: TRBV6-5
j_gene: TRBJ2-2
d_gene: TRBD2
CDR3nt: TGTGCCAGCCACAGCGGGGAGGGGGAGCTGTTTTTT
CDR3aa: CASHSGEGELFF

abundance: .
v_gene: TRBV25-1
j_gene: TRBJ2-7
d_gene: TRBD2
CDR3nt: TGTGCCAGCAGTGAATACGAGGGTAGCGGGAGGGGCTCCTACGAGCAGTACTTC
CDR3aa: CASSEYEGSGRGSYEQYF

abundance: .
v_gene: TRBV9
j_gene: TRBJ2-3
d_gene: TRBD2
CDR3nt: TGTGCCAGCAGCGTAGACGTGACTAGCGGATCCACCGGGACTAGCGGACCTAGCACAGATACGCAGTATTTT
CDR3aa: CASSVDVTSGSTGTSGPSTDTQYF

abundance: .
v_gene: TRBV6-1
j_gene: TRBJ2-1
d_gene: TRBD2
CDR3nt: TGTGCCAGCACTAAACTAGCGGTAGGGGGCAATGAGCAGTTCTTC
CDR3aa: CASTKLAVGGNEQFF

abundance: .
v_gene: TRBV30
j_gene: TRBJ1-5
d_gene: TRBD1
CDR3nt: TGTGCCTGGGGGGGGACAGGGAGTGTTCAGCCCCAGCATTTT
CDR3aa: CAWGGTGSVQPQHF

abundance: .
v_gene: TRBV27
j_gene: TRBJ2-7
d_gene: .
CDR3nt: TGTGCCAGCAGTAGGTGCGACAAATCCTACGAGCAGTACTTC
CDR3aa: CASSRCDKSYEQYF

abundance: .
v_gene: TRBV7-6
j_gene: TRBJ2-1
d_gene: .
CDR3nt: TGTGCCAGCAGCTTAAATGGGAGTAGGTCCTACAATGAGCAGTTCTTC
CDR3aa: CASSLNGSRSYNEQFF

abundance: .
v_gene: TRBV2
j_gene: TRBJ2-7
d_gene: TRBD2
CDR3nt: TGTGCCAGCAGGCTTGGGACTAGCGGGAGCTACGAGCAGTACTTC
CDR3aa: CASRLGTSGSYEQYF

abundance: .
v_gene: TRBV27
j_gene: TRBJ1-4
d_gene: .
CDR3nt: TGTGCCAGCAGTCGCAGACAGGCGACTAATGAAAAACTGTTTTTT
CDR3aa: CASSRRQATNEKLFF

abundance: once
v_gene: TRBV10-3
j_gene: TRBJ2-6
d_gene: .
CDR3nt: TGTGCCGCCGGTACCGGGGCCAACGTCCTGACTTTC
CDR3aa: CAAGTGANVLTF

abundance: once
v_gene: TRBV6-5
j_gene: TRBJ1-2
d_gene: TRBD1
CDR3nt: TGTGCCAGCAGTTACTTGAGAGACAGGGCTTCGGGCTACACCTTC
CDR3aa: CASSYLRDRASGYTF

abundance: .
v_gene: TRBV13
j_gene: TRBJ2-7
d_gene: .
CDR3nt: TGTGCCAGCAGCCCCCGGACACCTGAATCCTACGAGCAGTACTTC
CDR3aa: CASSPRTPESYEQYF

abundance: .
v_gene: TRBV4-1
j_gene: TRBJ2-7
d_gene: TRBD1
CDR3nt: TGCGCCAGCAGCCAATTACAGGGGGCTCCCTACGAGCAGTACTTC
CDR3aa: CASSQLQGAPYEQYF

abundance: .
v_gene: TRBV30
j_gene: TRBJ2-1
d_gene: TRBD2
CDR3nt: TGTGCCTGGGGGCTGGGGAGGGTGTTTTTTAATGAGCAGTTCTTC
CDR3aa: CAWGLGRVFFNEQFF

abundance: .
v_gene: TRBV19
j_gene: TRBJ2-3
d_gene: .
CDR3nt: TGTGCCAGTTCTACTCGGGAGACGTTGGCAGATACGCAGTATTTT
CDR3aa: CASSTRETLADTQYF

abundance: once
v_gene: TRBV6-4
j_gene: TRBJ2-3
d_gene: .
CDR3nt: TGTGCCAGCAGTGAGAGGTCCAGCACAGATACGCAGTATTTT
CDR3aa: CASSERSSTDTQYF

abundance: .
v_gene: TRBV4-3
j_gene: TRBJ2-7
d_gene: TRBD2
CDR3nt: TGCGCCAGCAGCCAATCTCTAGCGGATAGCTCCTACGAGCAGTACTTC
CDR3aa: CASSQSLADSSYEQYF

abundance: .
v_gene: TRBV10-3
j_gene: TRBJ2-1
d_gene: .
CDR3nt: TGTGCCATCAAGACGCGGCCGGGAGAAGGGAATGAGCAGTTCTTC
CDR3aa: CAIKTRPGEGNEQFF

abundance: .
v_gene: TRBV28
j_gene: TRBJ2-7
d_gene: TRBD1
CDR3nt: TGTGCCAGCAGCCGTGACAGGGGGCCCTCCTACGAGCAGTACTTC
CDR3aa: CASSRDRGPSYEQYF

abundance: .
v_gene: TRBV7-2
j_gene: TRBJ2-7
d_gene: TRBD2
CDR3nt: TGTGCCAGCAGCCACGCTAGCGGGAGTCATTGCGAGCAGTACTTC
CDR3aa: CASSHASGSHCEQYF

abundance: .
v_gene: TRBV7-2
j_gene: TRBJ2-3
d_gene: TRBD1
CDR3nt: TGTGCCAGCAGCTTAGCCGGGACAGGGCAGTATTTT
CDR3aa: CASSLAGTGQYF

abundance: .
v_gene: TRBV4-3
j_gene: TRBJ2-5
d_gene: TRBD2
CDR3nt: TGCGCCAGCAGCCAAGATCGGCTAGCGGGGCCACAAGAGACCCAGTACTTC
CDR3aa: CASSQDRLAGPQETQYF

abundance: .
v_gene: TRBV11-2
j_gene: TRBJ2-7
d_gene: TRBD2
CDR3nt: TGTGCCAGCAGCTTCCCCCCGGGGGGGGAGATCTACGAGCAGTACTTC
CDR3aa: CASSFPPGGEIYEQYF

abundance: .
v_gene: TRBV27
j_gene: TRBJ1-1
d_gene: TRBD1
CDR3nt: TGTGCCAGCAGTTTCGGACAGGGCGTAGCTTTCTTT
CDR3aa: CASSFGQGVAFF

abundance: .
v_gene: TRBV6-6
j_gene: TRBJ2-5
d_gene: TRBD1
CDR3nt: TGTGCCAGCAGTAACTATCGGGACAGCCCTCGGGAGACCCAGTACTTC
CDR3aa: CASSNYRDSPRETQYF

abundance: few
v_gene: TRBV10-3
j_gene: TRBJ2-1
d_gene: TRBD2
CDR3nt: TGTGCCATCAGTTCTAGCGGGAGATACAATGAGCAGTTCTTC
CDR3aa: CAISSSGRYNEQFF

abundance: .
v_gene: TRBV4-2
j_gene: TRBJ1-2
d_gene: TRBD1
CDR3nt: TGTGCCAGCAGCCAAGAAGGGACAGGGGAGAATATTAACTATGGCTACACCTTC
CDR3aa: CASSQEGTGENINYGYTF

abundance: .
v_gene: TRBV6-6
j_gene: TRBJ1-5
d_gene: .
CDR3nt: TGTGCCAGCAGTTTCGACATCGCCCTCAATCAGCCCCAGCATTTT
CDR3aa: CASSFDIALNQPQHF

abundance: .
v_gene: TRBV6-1
j_gene: TRBJ2-5
d_gene: .
CDR3nt: TGTGCCAGCAGTGGGCACAGGGCGGAGGTAGGAGAGACCCAGTACTTC
CDR3aa: CASSGHRAEVGETQYF

abundance: few
v_gene: TRBV21-1
j_gene: TRBJ2-3
d_gene: .
CDR3nt: TGTGCCAGCAGTAAAGAAGCTAGCGGGAGAGAGGATACGCAGTATTTT
CDR3aa: CASSKEASGREDTQYF

abundance: .
v_gene: TRBV4-3
j_gene: TRBJ2-1
d_gene: TRBD2
CDR3nt: TGCGCCAGCAGCCCATCATCAAGACTAGCGGGAGGGCCAAGGTTCTTC
CDR3aa: CASSPSSRLAGGPRFF

abundance: .
v_gene: TRBV15
j_gene: TRBJ1-5
d_gene: .
CDR3nt: TGTGCCACCTCGGTCAGCAATCAGCCCCAGCATTTT
CDR3aa: CATSVSNQPQHF

abundance: .
v_gene: TRBV5-1
j_gene: TRBJ2-7
d_gene: TRBD1
CDR3nt: TGCGCCAGCAGCCTGGAAGGGGGCCCATCCTACGAGCAGTACTTC
CDR3aa: CASSLEGGPSYEQYF

abundance: .
v_gene: TRBV5-4
j_gene: TRBJ2-1
d_gene: .
CDR3nt: TGTGCCAGCAGCTCCTCTTCCAGCTCCTACAATGAGCAGTTCTTC
CDR3aa: CASSSSSSSYNEQFF

abundance: .
v_gene: TRBV7-3
j_gene: TRBJ2-5
d_gene: TRBD2
CDR3nt: TGTGCCAGCAGCTTATCTCGGACTAGCGAAGGGTCCCAAGAGACCCAGTACTTC
CDR3aa: CASSLSRTSEGSQETQYF

abundance: few
v_gene: TRBV7-2
j_gene: TRBJ2-3
d_gene: .
CDR3nt: TGTGCCAGCAGCTTAGGGGGGCAAAACACAGATACGCAGTATTTT
CDR3aa: CASSLGGQNTDTQYF

abundance: .
v_gene: TRBV10-3
j_gene: TRBJ2-1
d_gene: TRBD2
CDR3nt: TGTGCCATCAGGGTTAGGAGCGGGAGTTACGATGAGCAGTTCTTC
CDR3aa: CAIRVRSGSYDEQFF